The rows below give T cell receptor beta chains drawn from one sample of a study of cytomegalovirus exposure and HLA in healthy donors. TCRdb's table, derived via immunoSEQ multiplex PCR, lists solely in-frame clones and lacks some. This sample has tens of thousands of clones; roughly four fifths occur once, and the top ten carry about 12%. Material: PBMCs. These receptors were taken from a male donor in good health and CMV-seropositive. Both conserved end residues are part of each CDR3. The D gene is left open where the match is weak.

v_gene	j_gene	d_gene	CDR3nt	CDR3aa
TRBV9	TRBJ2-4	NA	TGTGCCAGCAGCGTAGGGTGGACTCAAAACATTCAGTACTTC	CASSVGWTQNIQYF
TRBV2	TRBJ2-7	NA	TGTGCCAGCATGCGGAGCGAGCAGTACTTC	CASMRSEQYF
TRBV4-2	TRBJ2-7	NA	TGTGCCAGCAGCCCGCGGACAGACTCCTACGAGCAGTACTTC	CASSPRTDSYEQYF
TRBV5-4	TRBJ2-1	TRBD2	TGTGCCAGCAGCCTCGCGACTAGCGGGGGTTACAATGAGCAGTTCTTC	CASSLATSGGYNEQFF
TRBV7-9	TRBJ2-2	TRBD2	TGTTCCAGCAGCCGAGGGACTAGCGGACTGAACACCGGGGAGCTGTTTTTT	CSSSRGTSGLNTGELFF
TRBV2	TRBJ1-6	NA	TGTGCCAGCAGTGGAGGTTCGGGACAAGGCGGTTCACCCCTCCACTTT	CASSGGSGQGGSPLHF
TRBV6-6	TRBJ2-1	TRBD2	TGTGCCAGCAGTTACACGGGACTAGCGGGAGGTGAGCAGTTCTTC	CASSYTGLAGGEQFF
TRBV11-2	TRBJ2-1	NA	TGTGCCAGCAGCTCCCTTAGAGGGAACAATGAGCAGTTCTTC	CASSSLRGNNEQFF
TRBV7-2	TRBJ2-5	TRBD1	TGTGCCAGCAGTTCCGCTGTGACAGGGGCCGAGACCCAGTACTTC	CASSSAVTGAETQYF
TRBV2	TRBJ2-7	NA	TGTGCCAGCATGGGGAGATCCGAGCAGTACTTC	CASMGRSEQYF
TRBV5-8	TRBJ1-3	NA	TGTGCCAGCAGCCAGGGACAACCCTCTGGAAACACCATATATTTT	CASSQGQPSGNTIYF